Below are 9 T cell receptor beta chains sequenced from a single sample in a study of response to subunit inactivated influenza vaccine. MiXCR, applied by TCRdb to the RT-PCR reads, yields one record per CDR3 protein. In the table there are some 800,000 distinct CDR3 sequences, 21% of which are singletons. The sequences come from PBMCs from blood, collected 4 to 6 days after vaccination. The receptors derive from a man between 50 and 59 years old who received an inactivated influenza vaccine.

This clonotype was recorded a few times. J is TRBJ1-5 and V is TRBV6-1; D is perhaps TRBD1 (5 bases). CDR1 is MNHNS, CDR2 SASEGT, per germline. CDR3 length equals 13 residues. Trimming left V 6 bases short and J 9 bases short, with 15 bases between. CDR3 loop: CASRDQGRGPQHF. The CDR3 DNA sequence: TGTGCCAGCAGAGACCAGGGTCGGGGGCCCCAGCATTTT.

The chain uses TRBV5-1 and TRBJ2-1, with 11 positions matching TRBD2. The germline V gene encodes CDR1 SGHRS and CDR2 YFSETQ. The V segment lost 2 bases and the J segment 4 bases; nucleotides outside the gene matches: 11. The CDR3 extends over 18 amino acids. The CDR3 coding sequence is TGCGCCAGCAGCTTCAGTGGAAAACTAGCGGGAGAGTACAATGAGCAGTTCTTC. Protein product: CASSFSGKLAGEYNEQFF.

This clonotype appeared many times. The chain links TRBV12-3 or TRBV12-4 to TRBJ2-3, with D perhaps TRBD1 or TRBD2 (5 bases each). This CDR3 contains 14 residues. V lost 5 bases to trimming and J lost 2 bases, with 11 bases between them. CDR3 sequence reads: CASSPGTPTDTQYF. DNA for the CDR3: TGTGCCAGCAGTCCCGGGACCCCCACAGATACGCAGTATTTT.

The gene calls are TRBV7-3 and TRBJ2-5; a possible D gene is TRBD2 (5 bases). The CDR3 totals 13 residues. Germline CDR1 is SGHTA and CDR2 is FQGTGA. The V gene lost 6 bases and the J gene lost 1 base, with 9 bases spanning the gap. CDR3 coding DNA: TGTGCCAGCAGTAAAAGCGGCCAAGAGACCCAGTACTTC. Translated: CASSKSGQETQYF.

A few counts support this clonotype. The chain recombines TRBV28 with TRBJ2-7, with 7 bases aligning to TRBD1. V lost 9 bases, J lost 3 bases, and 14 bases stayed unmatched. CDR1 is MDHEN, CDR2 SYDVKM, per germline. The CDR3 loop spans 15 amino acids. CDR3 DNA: TGTGCCAGTGGCGCCCAGGGGGTCGTGTTCTACGAGCAGTACTTC. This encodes CASGAQGVVFYEQYF.

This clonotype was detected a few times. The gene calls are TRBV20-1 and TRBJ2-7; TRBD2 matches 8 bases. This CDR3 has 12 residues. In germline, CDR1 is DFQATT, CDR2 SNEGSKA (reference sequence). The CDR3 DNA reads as TGCGGGAGCGGGAGCCCGCTTGGCGAGCAGTACTTC. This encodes CGSGSPLGEQYF.

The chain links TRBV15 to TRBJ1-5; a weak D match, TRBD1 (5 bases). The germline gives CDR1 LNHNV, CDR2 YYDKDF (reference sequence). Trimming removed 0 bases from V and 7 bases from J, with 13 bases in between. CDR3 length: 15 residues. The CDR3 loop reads CATSRDSGGRQPQHF. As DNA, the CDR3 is TGTGCCACCAGCAGAGATTCGGGGGGTAGGCAGCCCCAGCATTTT.

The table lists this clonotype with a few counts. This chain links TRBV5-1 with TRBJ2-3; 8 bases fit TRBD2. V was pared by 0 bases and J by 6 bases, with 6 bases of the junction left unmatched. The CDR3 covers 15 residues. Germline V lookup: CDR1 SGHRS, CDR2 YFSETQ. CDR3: CASSLERTSSDTQYF. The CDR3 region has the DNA TGCGCCAGCAGCTTGGAGAGGACTAGCTCCGATACGCAGTATTTT.

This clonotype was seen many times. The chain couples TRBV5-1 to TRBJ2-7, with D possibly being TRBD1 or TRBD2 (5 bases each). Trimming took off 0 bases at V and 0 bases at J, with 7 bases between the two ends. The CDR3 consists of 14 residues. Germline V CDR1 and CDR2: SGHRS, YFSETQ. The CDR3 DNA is TGCGCCAGCAGCTTGGCAGGGACCTCCTACGAGCAGTACTTC. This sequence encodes CASSLAGTSYEQYF.